The 8 T cell receptor beta chains below were found in one sample sequenced in a study of shared clonotypes between healthy human individuals (TCRdb year 2020). The library came from the immunoSEQ multiplex PCR assay. Held by TCRdb, this immuneACCESS table contains in-frame sequences only and omits some clones. Under half of the omission traces to an unresolved V gene where checked; the cause of the rest is unknown. Across this sample there are over a million clones, with around 78% seen only once. Of the sample, under 0.8% is held by the ten largest clones. The specimen was memory CD4+ T cells from PBMCs. This sample's cell subset or site label indicates: CD45RA-negative fraction. These receptors were obtained from a man younger than 35 in good health. Some clones in this sample may be carry-over from other donors' samples.

CDR3 DNA sequence: TGTGCCAGCAGCCCCCCTGGGGCATGGACTGAAGCTTTCTTT. Its translation: CASSPPGAWTEAFF. This rearrangement joins TRBV6-6 to TRBJ1-1; D perhaps matches TRBD1 (5 bases). CDR3 length: 14 amino acids. With 6 bases removed from V and 5 bases from J, the gap between germline ends came to 16 bases. The germline gives CDR1 MNHNY, CDR2 SVGAGI (reference sequence).

The chain joins TRBV5-6 to TRBJ2-7; 9 nucleotides match TRBD1. The germline V gene has CDR1 SGHDT and CDR2 YYEEEE. The CDR3 spans 15 residues. V dropped 0 bases and J dropped 7; count of bases not matched to a gene: 8. CDR3 DNA sequence: TGTGCCAGCAGCTTGGTTGGGACAGGGATGTGGGAGCAGTACTTC. This encodes CASSLVGTGMWEQYF.

The V gene is TRBV7-2, the J gene TRBJ1-1; 8 bases line up with TRBD1. Germline V gene sequence: CDR1 SGHTA, CDR2 FQGNSA. CDR3 length: 15 residues. The junction had 9 bases not matched to a gene; V was cut back by 5 bases and J by 4 bases. As DNA, the CDR3 is TGTGCCAGCAGCGGGAGGACAGGGAGTATCACTGAAGCTTTCTTT. Amino acids: CASSGRTGSITEAFF. The complete variable domain, with remaining parts taken from reference TRBV7-2 and TRBJ1-1, reads GAGVSQSPSNKVTEKGKDVELRCDPISGHTALYWYRQSLGQGLEFLIYFQGNSAPDKSGLPSDRFSAERTGGSVSTLTIQRTQQEDSAVYLCASSGRTGSITEAFFGQGTRLTVV.

The J gene is TRBJ2-2, the V gene TRBV7-2; the match to TRBD2 covers 7 bases. The CDR3 is 16 residues long. Unmatched junction bases numbered 10, after V lost 2 bases and J lost 7 bases. Germline-derived CDR1 and CDR2 are SGHTA and FQGNSA. CDR3: CASSLSAGVTGGELFF. The CDR3 DNA is TGTGCCAGCAGCTTATCGGCGGGAGTGACGGGCGGGGAGCTGTTTTTT.

The genes are TRBV5-1 and TRBJ1-4, with no clear D. V lost 4 bases and J lost 7, with 14 bases in between. This CDR3 is built from 14 residues. The germline gives CDR1 SGHRS, CDR2 YFSETQ. The CDR3 bases are TGCGCCAGCAGCCTGCTGGGAGGATTTGAAAAACTGTTTTTT. It translates to CASSLLGGFEKLFF.

The rearrangement links TRBV19 to TRBJ2-6; either TRBD1 or TRBD2 may fit D (5 bases each). Germline V gives CDR1 LNHDA, CDR2 SQIVND (reference sequence). The CDR3 runs 18 residues. Trimming removed 5 bases at V and 1 base at J, with 18 bases between. CDR3 amino acids: CASSYNNRGLSGANVLTF. The CDR3 DNA is TGTGCCAGTAGTTACAACAACCGGGGCCTATCTGGGGCCAACGTCCTGACTTTC. Based on the CDR3 plus reference TRBV19 and TRBJ2-6, the full variable domain is DGGITQSPKYLFRKEGQNVTLSCEQNLNHDAMYWYRQDPGQGLRLIYYSQIVNDFQKGDIAEGYSVSREKKESFPLTVTSAQKNPTAFYLCASSYNNRGLSGANVLTFGAGSRLTVL.

V is TRBV7-2 and J is TRBJ2-5, with D unclear. The V gene's germline CDR1 is SGHTA and CDR2 FQGNSA. The CDR3 consists of 13 residues. The ends were cut back, 5 bases at V and 2 bases at J, with 9 bases in the middle. The CDR3 DNA reads TGTGCCAGCAGCATAAACAGACAAGAGACCCAGTACTTC. Protein sequence: CASSINRQETQYF.

A single count supports this clone. V gene TRBV28 combines with J gene TRBJ2-7; 8 positions match TRBD1. J gave up 2 bases and V 5 bases, and 11 bases lay outside the gene matches. Germline V gives CDR1 MDHEN, CDR2 SYDVKM. The CDR3 runs 16 residues. This CDR3 reads CASSAPSRGRAYEQYF. In DNA, the CDR3 is TGTGCCAGCAGTGCCCCTTCCAGGGGGCGGGCCTACGAGCAGTACTTC.